This TCR beta chain was observed in a study of shared clonotypes between healthy human individuals. Per sorted-subset replicate PCR, input was roughly 200 ng DNA, representing about 30,000 T cell genomes. Using immunoSEQ multiplex PCR, the repertoire was profiled, and TCRdb retains in-frame clones only, with some absent. The sample lists approximately 640,000 clones; around 72% were seen once. Only Caucasian adults living in Nashville, Tennessee made up the donor group. The CDR3 is 15 amino acids. The material sequenced was memory CD4+ T cells sorted from blood. Documented subset: CD45RA-negative fraction. The chain employs TRBV21-1 and TRBJ1-1; the table assigns TRBD1, which was not confirmed against the DNA. TRBV21-1 is flagged as a pseudogene. This clonotype originated in a woman in her thirties in good health. The CDR3 region has the DNA TGTGCCAGCAGCCTCGGGCGGACACGGAACACTGAAGCTTTCTTT. Translated, it gives CASSLGRTRNTEAFF.